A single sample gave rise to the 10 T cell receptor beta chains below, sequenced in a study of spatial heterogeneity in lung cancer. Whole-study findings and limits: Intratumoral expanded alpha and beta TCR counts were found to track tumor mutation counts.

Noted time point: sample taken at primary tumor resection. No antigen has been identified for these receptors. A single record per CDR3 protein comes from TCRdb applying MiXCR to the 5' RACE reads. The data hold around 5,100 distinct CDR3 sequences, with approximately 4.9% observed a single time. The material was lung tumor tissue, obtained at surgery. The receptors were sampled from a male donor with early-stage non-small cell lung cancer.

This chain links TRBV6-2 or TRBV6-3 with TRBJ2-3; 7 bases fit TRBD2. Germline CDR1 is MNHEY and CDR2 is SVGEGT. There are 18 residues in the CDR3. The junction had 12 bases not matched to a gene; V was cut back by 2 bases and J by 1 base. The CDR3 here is CASSYPFLGGDRTDTQYF. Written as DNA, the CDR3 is TGTGCCAGCAGTTACCCCTTTTTGGGGGGGGACCGCACAGATACGCAGTATTTT.

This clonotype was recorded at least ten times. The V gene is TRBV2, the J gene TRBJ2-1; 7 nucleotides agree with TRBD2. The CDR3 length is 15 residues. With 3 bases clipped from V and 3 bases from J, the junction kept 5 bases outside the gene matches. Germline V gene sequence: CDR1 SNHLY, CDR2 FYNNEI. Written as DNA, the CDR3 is TGTGCCAGCAGTGACGGGGGGATCCTCTACAATGAGCAGTTCTTC. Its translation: CASSDGGILYNEQFF.

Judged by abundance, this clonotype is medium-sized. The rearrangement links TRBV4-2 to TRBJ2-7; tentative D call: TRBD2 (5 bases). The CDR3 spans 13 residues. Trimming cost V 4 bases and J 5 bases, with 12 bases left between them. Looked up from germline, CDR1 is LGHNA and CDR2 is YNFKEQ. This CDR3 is CASSPHRGNEQYF. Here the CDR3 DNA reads TGTGCCAGCAGCCCACACCGAGGGAACGAGCAGTACTTC.

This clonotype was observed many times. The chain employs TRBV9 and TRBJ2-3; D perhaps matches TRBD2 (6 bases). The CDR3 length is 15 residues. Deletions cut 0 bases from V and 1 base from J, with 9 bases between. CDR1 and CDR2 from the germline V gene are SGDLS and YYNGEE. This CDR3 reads CASSVGASGTDTQYF. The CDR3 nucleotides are TGTGCCAGCAGCGTAGGGGCTAGCGGCACAGATACGCAGTATTTT.

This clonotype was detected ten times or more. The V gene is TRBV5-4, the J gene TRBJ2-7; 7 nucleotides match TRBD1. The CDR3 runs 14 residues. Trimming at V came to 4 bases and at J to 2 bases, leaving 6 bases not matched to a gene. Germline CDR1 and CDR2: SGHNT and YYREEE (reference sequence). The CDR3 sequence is CASSGPGQPYEQYF. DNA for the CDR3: TGTGCCAGCAGCGGGCCGGGACAGCCCTACGAGCAGTACTTC.

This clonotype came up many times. This CDR3 is CASSLVGTGGMVDTQYF. The CDR3 region has the DNA TGTGCCAGCAGCTTAGTCGGGACAGGGGGAATGGTAGATACGCAGTATTTT. This chain uses TRBV7-6 with TRBJ2-3; 11 positions match TRBD1. V lost 1 base to trimming and J lost 5 bases; unmatched junction nucleotides: 8. CDR1 and CDR2 (germline): SGHVS, FNYEAQ. The CDR3 runs 17 residues.

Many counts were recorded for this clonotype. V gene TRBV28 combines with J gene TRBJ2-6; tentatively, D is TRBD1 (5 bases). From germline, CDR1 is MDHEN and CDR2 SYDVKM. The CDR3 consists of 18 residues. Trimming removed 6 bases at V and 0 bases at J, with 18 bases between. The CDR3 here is CASSPTQGRNSGANVLTF. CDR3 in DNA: TGTGCCAGCAGCCCTACTCAGGGTAGGAACTCTGGGGCCAACGTCCTGACTTTC.

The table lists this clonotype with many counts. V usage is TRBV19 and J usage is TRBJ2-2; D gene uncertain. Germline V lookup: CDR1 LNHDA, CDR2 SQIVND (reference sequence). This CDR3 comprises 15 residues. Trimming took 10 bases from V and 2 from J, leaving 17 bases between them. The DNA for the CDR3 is TGTGCCACTAAGGCCTCCGGGCCAAACACCGGGGAGCTGTTTTTT. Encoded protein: CATKASGPNTGELFF. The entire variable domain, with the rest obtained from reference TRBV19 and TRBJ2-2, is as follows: DGGITQSPKYLFRKEGQNVTLSCEQNLNHDAMYWYRQDPGQGLRLIYYSQIVNDFQKGDIAEGYSVSREKKESFPLTVTSAQKNPTAFYLCATKASGPNTGELFFGEGSRLTVL.

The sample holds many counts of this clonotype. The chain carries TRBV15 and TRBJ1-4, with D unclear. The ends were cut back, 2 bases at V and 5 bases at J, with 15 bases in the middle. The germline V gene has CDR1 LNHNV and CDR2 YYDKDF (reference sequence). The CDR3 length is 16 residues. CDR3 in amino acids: CATSRPGRAENEKLFF. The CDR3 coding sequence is TGTGCCACCAGCAGACCCGGACGGGCAGAAAATGAAAAACTGTTTTTT.

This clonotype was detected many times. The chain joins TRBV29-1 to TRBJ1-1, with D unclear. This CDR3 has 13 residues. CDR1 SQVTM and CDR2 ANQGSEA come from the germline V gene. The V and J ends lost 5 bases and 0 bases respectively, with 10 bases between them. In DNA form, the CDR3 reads TGCAGCGTTTCCCGGCTCCTGAACACTGAAGCTTTCTTT. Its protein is CSVSRLLNTEAFF.